The 13 T cell receptor beta chains in this list originate from one sample, sequenced in a study of control samples from healthy donors and cancer patients. Data came from immunoSEQ multiplex PCR; TCRdb stores just in-frame clones and leaves some out. This sample has approximately 100,000 clones; approximately 90% occur once, and the top ten carry 7.8%. Input material: blood. The receptors were sampled from a man aged 25-45 years in good health.

This clone appeared a single time. CDR3 bases: TGCGCCAGCAGCCAAGAGCAGGGAGGGAACACTGAAGCTTTCTTT. Amino acid sequence: CASSQEQGGNTEAFF. This chain uses TRBV4-3 with TRBJ1-1, with D possibly being TRBD1 (5 bases). There are 15 residues in the CDR3. V dropped 0 bases and J dropped 1 base, with 9 bases sitting between them. From germline, CDR1 is LGHNA and CDR2 YSLEER.

J is TRBJ1-1 and V is TRBV11-2; the D gene is possibly TRBD1 (5 bases). The CDR3 covers 15 residues. Trimming pared 7 bases from V and 5 bases from J, leaving 20 bases between. The germline V gene has CDR1 SGHAT and CDR2 FQNNGV. The CDR3 DNA reads TGTGCCAGCAACCAGGGTTCGGGCCGGGGGACTGAAGCTTTCTTT. It encodes CASNQGSGRGTEAFF.

Here the CDR3 reads CATSEIRDGELFF. Written as DNA, the CDR3 is TGTGCCACCAGTGAAATCAGGGACGGGGAGCTGTTTTTT. V usage is TRBV24-1 and J usage is TRBJ2-2; perhaps TRBD1 as D (5 bases). Trimming removed 4 bases at V and 7 bases at J, with 9 bases between. Germline V CDR1 and CDR2: KGHDR, SFDVKD. CDR3 length equals 13 residues.

This chain links TRBV7-8 with TRBJ1-5; D ambiguous. Trimming cost V 6 bases and J 1 base, with 13 bases left between them. The CDR3 is made up of 15 amino acids. Germline V gene lookup returns CDR1 SGHVS and CDR2 FQNEAQ. CDR3 residues: CASSGTGGSNQPQHF. CDR3 sequence (DNA): TGTGCCAGCAGTGGAACCGGAGGCAGCAATCAGCCCCAGCATTTT.

V usage is TRBV7-2 and J usage is TRBJ2-2; D is perhaps TRBD2 (5 bases). Trimming removed 7 bases from V and 5 bases from J, with 17 bases in between. In germline, CDR1 is SGHTA, CDR2 FQGNSA. The CDR3 covers 15 residues. Written as DNA, the CDR3 is TGTGCCAGCACCCCGGGGTCCCGGGTGACCGGGGAGCTGTTTTTT. Translating gives CASTPGSRVTGELFF.

The chain uses TRBV7-6 and TRBJ2-5, with 7 positions matching TRBD1. The CDR3 has 17 amino acids. The germline CDR1 and CDR2 sequences are SGHVS and FNYEAQ. Trimming cost V 3 bases and J 5 bases; bases outside gene matches: 15. Written as DNA, the CDR3 is TGTGCCAGCAGCTTCGCAACTACCAGGGGGTTAAGTGAGACCCAGTACTTC. Its protein product is CASSFATTRGLSETQYF. The whole variable domain, filled in from reference TRBV7-6 and TRBJ2-5, reads GAGVSQSPRYKVTKRGQDVALRCDPISGHVSLYWYRQALGQGPEFLTYFNYEAQQDKSGLPNDRFSAERPEGSISTLTIQRTEQRDSAMYRCASSFATTRGLSETQYFGPGTRLLVL.

The genes are TRBV14 and TRBJ2-7, with D possibly matching TRBD2 (5 bases). Germline V CDR1 and CDR2: SGHDN, FVKESK. The V end was cut by 2 bases, the J end by 2 bases, with 13 bases between. This CDR3 spans 15 amino acids. The CDR3 DNA follows: TGTGCCAGCAGCCAACCGGGATCTGGGCCCTACGAGCAGTACTTC. Translation: CASSQPGSGPYEQYF.

The rearrangement links TRBV5-4 to TRBJ2-3, with D perhaps assigned TRBD1 or TRBD2 (6 bases each). Germline values: CDR1 SGHNT, CDR2 YYREEE (reference sequence). This CDR3 has 16 amino acids. V shed 4 bases and J shed 2 bases, with 17 bases lying between them. CDR3 DNA sequence: TGTGCCAGCAGCCCGGGGGCCCACCTCTTCACAGATACGCAGTATTTT. Its protein product is CASSPGAHLFTDTQYF.

The rearrangement joins TRBV29-1 to TRBJ2-5; D unclear. V lost 1 base and J lost 5, with 11 bases in between. The CDR3 contains 13 residues. Germline loops: CDR1 SQVTM, CDR2 ANQGSEA. The CDR3 DNA is TGCAGCGTTGAAGGGGCGCACTCGGAGACCCAGTACTTC. Encoded protein: CSVEGAHSETQYF. Based on the CDR3 plus reference TRBV29-1 and TRBJ2-5, the full variable domain is SAVISQKPSRDICQRGTSLTIQCQVDSQVTMMFWYRQQPGQSLTLIATANQGSEATYESGFVIDKFPISRPNLTFSTLTVSNMSPEDSSIYLCSVEGAHSETQYFGPGTRLLVL.

The chain couples TRBV10-3 to TRBJ1-1; D is perhaps TRBD1 (6 bases). The CDR3 runs 16 residues. Between the trimmed V and J ends, which lost 0 bases and 3 bases, there was a span of 14 bases. Per the germline V gene, CDR1 is ENHRY and CDR2 is SYGVKD. For the CDR3, the DNA is TGTGCCATCAGTGAGTCGAAAGGGGGGGCGTACACTGAAGCTTTCTTT. Translating gives CAISESKGGAYTEAFF.

The chain combines TRBV6-6 with TRBJ2-7, with 7 bases fitting TRBD2. CDR3 length equals 12 residues. Germline loops: CDR1 MNHNY, CDR2 SVGAGI (reference sequence). The V segment lost 9 bases and the J segment 5 bases; nucleotides outside the gene matches: 7. The CDR3 protein is CASGGVAHEQYF. In DNA, the CDR3 is TGTGCCAGTGGGGGGGTTGCCCACGAGCAGTACTTC.

The V call is TRBV6-2 or TRBV6-3, the J call TRBJ2-7, with D unclear. The CDR3 spans 16 residues. V was cut by 5 bases and J by 0 bases, with 17 bases left in between. In germline, CDR1 is MNHEY, CDR2 SVGEGT. In DNA form, the CDR3 reads TGTGCCAGCAGTACTGTGGATGTTCGGAACTCCTACGAGCAGTACTTC. This gives the protein CASSTVDVRNSYEQYF.

The V gene is TRBV5-8, the J gene TRBJ1-1; weak D call: TRBD1 (5 bases). Per the germline V gene, CDR1 is SGHTS and CDR2 is YDEGEE. The CDR3 loop spans 16 amino acids. V shed 3 bases and J shed 1 base, with 16 bases lying between them. The DNA for the CDR3 is TGTGCCAGCAGCTGGGTGATAGGGGTCCGGAACACTGAAGCTTTCTTT. Its translation: CASSWVIGVRNTEAFF.